This TCR beta chain was profiled in a study of beta chain features in type 1 diabetes. The overall study: Cell yields, gender and age were similar in healthy donors and patients.

CDR1 and CDR2 (germline): SGHTA, FQGNSA. Between the trimmed V and J ends, which lost 2 bases and 5 bases, there was a span of 12 bases. The CDR3 is 15 residues long. Study-level findings and limits: More deletions and fewer insertions at VDJ junctions were found in patients with type 1 diabetes.

A note on this clone: What it binds is not known.

The authors reverse transcribed all of the isolated RNA, so sequencing captured expressed TCRB transcripts. Sequencing used immunoSEQ multiplex PCR; TCRdb keeps in-frame clones, though not all of them. Of 130,000 to 150,000 clones listed, about 7.1% are singletons. Donors underwent one heparinised blood draw, around 120 mL on average. Staining for CD45RO/CCR7/CD25/CD127/CD95/CD27 allowed sorting of CD4+ naive, central memory, regulatory and stem cell-like memory cells. The sample consisted of central memory CD4+ T cells from blood. The source is a woman younger than 45 in good health. The V call is TRBV7-2, the J call TRBJ2-2; D is unclear. The DNA of the CDR3 is TGTGCCAGCAGCTTATCGGCAGGTTTGACCGGGGAGCTGTTTTTT. It codes for CASSLSAGLTGELFF.